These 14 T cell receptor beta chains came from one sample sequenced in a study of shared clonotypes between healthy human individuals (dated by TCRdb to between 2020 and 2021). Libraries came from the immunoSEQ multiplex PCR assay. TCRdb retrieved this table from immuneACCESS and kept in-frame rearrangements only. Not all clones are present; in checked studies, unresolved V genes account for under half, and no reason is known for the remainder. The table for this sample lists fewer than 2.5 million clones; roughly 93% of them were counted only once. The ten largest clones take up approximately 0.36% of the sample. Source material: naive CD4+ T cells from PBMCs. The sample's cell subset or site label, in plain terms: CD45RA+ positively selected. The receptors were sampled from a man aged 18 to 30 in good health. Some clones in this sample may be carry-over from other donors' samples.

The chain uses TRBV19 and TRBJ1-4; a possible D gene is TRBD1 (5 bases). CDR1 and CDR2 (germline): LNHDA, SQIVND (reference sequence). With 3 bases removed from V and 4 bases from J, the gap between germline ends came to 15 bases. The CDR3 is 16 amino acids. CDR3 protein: CASSISGAGVNEKLFF. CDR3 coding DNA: TGTGCCAGTAGTATCTCGGGAGCGGGGGTTAATGAAAAACTGTTTTTT. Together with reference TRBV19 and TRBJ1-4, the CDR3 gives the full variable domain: DGGITQSPKYLFRKEGQNVTLSCEQNLNHDAMYWYRQDPGQGLRLIYYSQIVNDFQKGDIAEGYSVSREKKESFPLTVTSAQKNPTAFYLCASSISGAGVNEKLFFGSGTQLSVL.

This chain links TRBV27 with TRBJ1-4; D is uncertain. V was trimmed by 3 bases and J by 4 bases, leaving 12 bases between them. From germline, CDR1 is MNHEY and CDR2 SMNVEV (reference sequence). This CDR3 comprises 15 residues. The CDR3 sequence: CASSFLGLLNEKLFF. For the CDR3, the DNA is TGTGCCAGCAGTTTCCTCGGGCTCCTTAATGAAAAACTGTTTTTT.

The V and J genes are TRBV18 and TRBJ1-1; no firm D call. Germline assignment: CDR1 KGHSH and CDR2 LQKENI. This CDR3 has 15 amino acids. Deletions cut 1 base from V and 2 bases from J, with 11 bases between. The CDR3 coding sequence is TGTGCCAGCTCACCACAGGGTTCGGGAAACACTGAAGCTTTCTTT. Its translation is CASSPQGSGNTEAFF.

CDR3 residues: CASKGPQKGEKLFF. DNA of the CDR3: TGTGCCAGCAAGGGGCCTCAGAAGGGCGAAAAACTGTTTTTT. The chain employs TRBV6-1 and TRBJ1-4, with D perhaps TRBD1 (5 bases). V lost 7 bases and J lost 8, with 17 bases in between. The CDR3 is made up of 14 amino acids. Per the germline V gene, CDR1 is MNHNS and CDR2 is SASEGT.

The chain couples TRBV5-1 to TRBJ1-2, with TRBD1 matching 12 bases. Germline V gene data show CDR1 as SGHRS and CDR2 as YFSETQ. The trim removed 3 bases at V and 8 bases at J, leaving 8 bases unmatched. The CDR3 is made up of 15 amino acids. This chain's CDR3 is CASSYTGTGGPGYTF. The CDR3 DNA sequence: TGCGCCAGCAGCTATACCGGGACAGGGGGCCCGGGCTACACCTTC.

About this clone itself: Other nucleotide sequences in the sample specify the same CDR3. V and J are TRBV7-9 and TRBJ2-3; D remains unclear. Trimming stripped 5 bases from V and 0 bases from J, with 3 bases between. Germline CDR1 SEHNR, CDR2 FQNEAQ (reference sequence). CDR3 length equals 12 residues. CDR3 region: CASSPSTDTQYF. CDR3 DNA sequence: TGTGCCAGCAGCCCAAGCACAGATACGCAGTATTTT.

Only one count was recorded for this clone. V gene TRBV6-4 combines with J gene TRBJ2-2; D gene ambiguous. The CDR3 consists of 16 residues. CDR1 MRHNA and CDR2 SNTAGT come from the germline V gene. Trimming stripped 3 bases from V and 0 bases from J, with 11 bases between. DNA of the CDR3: TGTGCCAGCAGTGAGTCGAGTGGGTCGAACACCGGGGAGCTGTTTTTT. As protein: CASSESSGSNTGELFF.

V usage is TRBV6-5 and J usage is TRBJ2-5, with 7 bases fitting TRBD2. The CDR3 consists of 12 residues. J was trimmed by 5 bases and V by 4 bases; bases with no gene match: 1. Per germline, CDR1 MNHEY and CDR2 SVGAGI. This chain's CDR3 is CASSSGGETQYF. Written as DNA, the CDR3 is TGTGCCAGCAGTTCCGGGGGGGAGACCCAGTACTTC.

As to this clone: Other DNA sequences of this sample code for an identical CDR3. Here the CDR3 reads CASSPTSGYTGELFF. The CDR3 DNA reads as TGCGCCAGCAGCCCGACTAGCGGTTACACCGGGGAGCTGTTTTTT. J is TRBJ2-2 and V is TRBV5-1; 9 positions match TRBD2. Per germline, CDR1 SGHRS and CDR2 YFSETQ. The CDR3 contains 15 residues. Trimming cost V 4 bases and J 3 bases; bases outside gene matches: 4.

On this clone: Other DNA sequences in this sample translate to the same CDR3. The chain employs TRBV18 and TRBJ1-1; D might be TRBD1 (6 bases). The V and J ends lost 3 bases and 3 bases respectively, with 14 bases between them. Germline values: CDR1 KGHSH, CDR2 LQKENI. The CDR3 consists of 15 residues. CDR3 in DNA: TGTGCCAGCTCACCCCCGGGGAGGGGGTACACTGAAGCTTTCTTT. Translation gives CASSPPGRGYTEAFF.

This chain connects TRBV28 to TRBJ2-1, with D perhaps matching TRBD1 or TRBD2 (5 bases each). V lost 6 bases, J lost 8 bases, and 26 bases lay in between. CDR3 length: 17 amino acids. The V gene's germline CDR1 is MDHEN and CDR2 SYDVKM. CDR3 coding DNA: TGTGCCAGCAGCTACCCGTTAGGGGCTAGAGGCGGGTATGAGCAGTTCTTC. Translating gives CASSYPLGARGGYEQFF.

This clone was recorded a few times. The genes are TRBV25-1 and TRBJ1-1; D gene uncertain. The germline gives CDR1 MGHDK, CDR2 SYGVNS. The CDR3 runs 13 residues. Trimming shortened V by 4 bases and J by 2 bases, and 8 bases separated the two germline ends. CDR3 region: CASSGVANTEAFF. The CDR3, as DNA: TGTGCCAGCAGTGGGGTTGCCAACACTGAAGCTTTCTTT.

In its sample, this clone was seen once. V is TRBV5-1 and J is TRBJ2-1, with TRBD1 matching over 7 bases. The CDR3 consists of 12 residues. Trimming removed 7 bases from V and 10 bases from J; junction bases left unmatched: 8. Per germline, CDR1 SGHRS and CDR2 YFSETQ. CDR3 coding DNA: TGCGCCAGCGGGGCCCAGGGGGAAGAGCAGTTCTTC. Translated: CASGAQGEEQFF.

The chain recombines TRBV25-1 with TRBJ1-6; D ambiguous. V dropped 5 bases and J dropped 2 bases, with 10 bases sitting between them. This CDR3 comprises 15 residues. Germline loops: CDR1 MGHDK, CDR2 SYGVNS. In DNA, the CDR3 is TGTGCCAGCAGTAGAGGTGAAACCTATAATTCACCCCTCCACTTT. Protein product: CASSRGETYNSPLHF.